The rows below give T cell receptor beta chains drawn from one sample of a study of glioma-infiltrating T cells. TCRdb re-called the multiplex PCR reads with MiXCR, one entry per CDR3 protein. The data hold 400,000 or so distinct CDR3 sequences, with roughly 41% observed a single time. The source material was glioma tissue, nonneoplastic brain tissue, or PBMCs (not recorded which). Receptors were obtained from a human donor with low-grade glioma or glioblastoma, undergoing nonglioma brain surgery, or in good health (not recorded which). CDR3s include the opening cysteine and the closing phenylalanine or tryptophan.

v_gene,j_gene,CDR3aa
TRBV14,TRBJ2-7,CASSQYSYEQYF
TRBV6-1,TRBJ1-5,CASQSNQPQHF
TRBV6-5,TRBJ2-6,CASSYEGAGANVLTF
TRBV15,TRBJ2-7,CATSRDKGAYYEQYF
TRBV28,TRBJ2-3,CASSLYLAGEPDTQYF
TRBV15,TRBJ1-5,CATSETDGWNQPQHF
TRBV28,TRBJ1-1,CASRSLKEVNTEAFF
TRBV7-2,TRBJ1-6,CASSTAGHSNSPLHF
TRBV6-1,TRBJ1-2,CASSVLTEGYGYTF
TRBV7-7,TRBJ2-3,CASSSPGATSTDTRYF
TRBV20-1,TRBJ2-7,CSARDRSQSYEQYF
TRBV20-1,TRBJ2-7,CSAGTRYNEQYF
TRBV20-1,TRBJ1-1,CSAPSAGAGGNTEAFF
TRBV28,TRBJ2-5,CAISLRAFGIVGWGQETQYF
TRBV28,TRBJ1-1,CASSPRSGTGWENTEAFF
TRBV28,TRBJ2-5,CASSLRQGAGETQYF
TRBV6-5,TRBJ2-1,CASRLGPSGAYNEQFF
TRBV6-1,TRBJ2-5,CASSEGFSQGETQYF
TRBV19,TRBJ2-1,CAGSIGLAGGYNEQFF
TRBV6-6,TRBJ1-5,CASTPDRGMGQPHHF
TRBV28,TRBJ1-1,CASSFVEYTEAFF
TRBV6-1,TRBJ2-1,CASSFSPGTRNNEQFF
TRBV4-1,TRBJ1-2,CASSQGAGTNYGYTF
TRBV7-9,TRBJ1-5,CASSSDRDQPQHF
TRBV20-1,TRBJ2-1,CSARDQRTGGKNEQFF
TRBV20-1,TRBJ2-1,CSARDPGTGTIDEQFF
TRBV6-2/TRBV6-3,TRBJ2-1,CATIDRVVRNEQFF
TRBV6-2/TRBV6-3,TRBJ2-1,CASSHGGLAGNNEQFF
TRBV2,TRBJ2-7,CASRWTGNTYEQYF
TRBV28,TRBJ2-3,CASPPPGAGTDTQYF
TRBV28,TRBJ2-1,CASSSGGSGNYPNEQFF
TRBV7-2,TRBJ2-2,CASTTPTNTGELFF
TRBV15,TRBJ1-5,CATSRDLGISNQPQHF
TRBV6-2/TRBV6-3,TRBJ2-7,CASSYSRSSSMAYEQYF
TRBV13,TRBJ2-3,CASSVGPSTDTQYF
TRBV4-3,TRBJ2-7,CASSQAREQYF
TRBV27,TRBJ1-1,CASRGTGDTEAFF
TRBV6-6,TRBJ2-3,CASRRTGLPADTQYF
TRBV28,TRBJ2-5,CASSLRLWGEETQYF
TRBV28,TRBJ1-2,CASRPLLQDYGRTF
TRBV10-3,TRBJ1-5,CAISQRGEGQPQHF